The 26 T cell receptor beta chains listed next were all sequenced from one sample in a study of technical replicates of blood from a few donors. Only in-frame clones appear in the TCRdb table, and some are missing; sequencing was by immunoSEQ multiplex PCR. The sample records about 83,000 clones, 92% being singletons. Sample: T cells isolated from PBMCs. The receptors stem from a human donor in good health.

The chain uses TRBV15 and TRBJ2-3; 8 nucleotides match TRBD1. CDR3 length: 16 amino acids. After removal of 3 bases from V and 5 bases from J, the junction contained 10 bases not matched to a gene. Germline V CDR1 and CDR2: LNHNV, YYDKDF (reference sequence). The CDR3 DNA reads TGTGCCACCAGCAGTGGACAGGGAAGAGAGGTAGATACGCAGTATTTT. This translates into CATSSGQGREVDTQYF.

The chain joins TRBV15 to TRBJ1-4; 7 nucleotides align to TRBD1. Trimming removed 1 base from V and 8 bases from J; junction bases left unmatched: 10. Germline V gene lookup returns CDR1 LNHNV and CDR2 YYDKDF (reference sequence). The CDR3 length is 16 residues. The CDR3 protein is CATSRAVLQGGEKLFF. Here the CDR3 DNA reads TGTGCCACCAGCAGAGCGGTGCTGCAGGGGGGCGAAAAACTGTTTTTT.

V and J are TRBV19 and TRBJ2-7, with 8 bases lining up with TRBD2. With 3 bases clipped from V and 0 bases from J, the junction kept 16 bases outside the gene matches. CDR1 and CDR2 from the germline V gene are LNHDA and SQIVND (reference sequence). CDR3 length: 19 residues. This CDR3 reads CASSMGVVGTSVPSYEQYF. In DNA, the CDR3 is TGTGCCAGTAGTATGGGGGTCGTGGGGACTAGTGTTCCCTCCTACGAGCAGTACTTC. The whole variable domain, remainder taken from reference TRBV19 and TRBJ2-7, is DGGITQSPKYLFRKEGQNVTLSCEQNLNHDAMYWYRQDPGQGLRLIYYSQIVNDFQKGDIAEGYSVSREKKESFPLTVTSAQKNPTAFYLCASSMGVVGTSVPSYEQYFGPGTRLTVT.

The chain uses TRBV5-1 and TRBJ2-5, with 7 bases lining up with TRBD1. The length of the CDR3 is 15 residues. From germline, CDR1 is SGHRS and CDR2 YFSETQ. Trimming at V came to 3 bases and at J to 1 base, leaving 6 bases not matched to a gene. The CDR3 nucleotides read TGCGCCAGCAGCTCACAGGGACAGCCCCAAGAGACCCAGTACTTC. Amino acids: CASSSQGQPQETQYF.

J is TRBJ2-3 and V is TRBV5-4; the match to TRBD2 covers 12 bases. Germline trimming cut 1 base from V and 3 bases from J; bases unmatched to any gene: 3. The CDR3 has 16 residues. In germline, CDR1 is SGHNT, CDR2 YYREEE (reference sequence). In nucleotides, the CDR3 is TGTGCCAGCAGCTTGCGACTAGCGGGAGATACAGATACGCAGTATTTT. Amino acids: CASSLRLAGDTDTQYF.

The J gene is TRBJ2-3, the V gene TRBV9, with D unclear. V lost 0 bases, J lost 0 bases, and 17 bases lay in between. The germline V gene has CDR1 SGDLS and CDR2 YYNGEE. This CDR3 spans 18 amino acids. CDR3 region: CASSVVPEPDFSTDTQYF. The CDR3 DNA reads as TGTGCCAGCAGCGTAGTCCCGGAGCCGGATTTTAGCACAGATACGCAGTATTTT.

The chain combines TRBV30 with TRBJ1-5; TRBD1 matches at 9 bases. The germline gives CDR1 GTSNPN, CDR2 SVGIG (reference sequence). Trimming took 1 base from V and 5 from J; bases not matched to a gene: 3. The CDR3 spans 14 residues. The CDR3 region has the DNA TGTGCCTGGAGTGCCACAGGGGGCTATCAGCCCCAGCATTTT. This sequence encodes CAWSATGGYQPQHF.

The genes are TRBV11-3 and TRBJ1-1; D call uncertain. The V gene's germline CDR1 is SGHNT and CDR2 YENEEA. Between the trimmed V and J ends, which lost 5 bases and 5 bases, there was a span of 6 bases. There are 11 residues in the CDR3. For the CDR3, the DNA is TGTGCCAGCAGCGCCGAGACTGAAGCTTTCTTT. Protein sequence: CASSAETEAFF.

The chain employs TRBV6-1 and TRBJ2-2; D is possibly TRBD1 (7 bases). Trimming stripped 4 bases from V and 0 bases from J, with 12 bases between. The germline gives CDR1 MNHNS, CDR2 SASEGT. CDR3 length: 16 residues. The CDR3 spells CASSGFRGANTGELFF. CDR3 coding DNA: TGTGCCAGCAGTGGCTTCAGGGGGGCGAACACCGGGGAGCTGTTTTTT.

This clone has only one observation. The rearrangement links TRBV5-1 to TRBJ1-1, with D unresolved. The CDR3 is 15 residues long. The V and J ends lost 3 bases and 3 bases respectively, with 15 bases between them. Germline CDR1 and CDR2: SGHRS and YFSETQ. The CDR3 DNA is TGCGCCAGCAGCTCCGAAATTGGCGGAGACACTGAAGCTTTCTTT. This gives the protein CASSSEIGGDTEAFF.

Here the CDR3 reads CASSESTEQEKLFF. The CDR3 nucleotides read TGCGCCAGCAGTGAGTCAACCGAACAGGAAAAACTGTTTTTT. The chain couples TRBV10-1 to TRBJ1-4; D ambiguous. Germline assignment: CDR1 WNHNN and CDR2 SYGVQD (reference sequence). CDR3 length: 14 amino acids. The V end was cut by 0 bases, the J end by 8 bases, with 10 bases between.

The rearrangement uses TRBV29-1 and TRBJ1-2; 9 bases line up with TRBD1. CDR3 length: 12 residues. Germline assignment: CDR1 SQVTM and CDR2 ANQGSEA. Losses at the gene ends were 6 bases for V and 8 bases for J; bases not matched to a gene: 7. CDR3 amino acids: CSVADRGSGYTF. The CDR3 region has the DNA TGCAGCGTCGCCGACAGGGGGAGCGGCTACACCTTC.

This sequence joins TRBV2 and TRBJ1-5; possibly TRBD1 for D (6 bases). This CDR3 contains 14 residues. Trimming took 5 bases from V and 4 from J, leaving 12 bases between them. The germline gives CDR1 SNHLY, CDR2 FYNNEI. The chain's CDR3 is CASSPDRTNQPQHF. CDR3 nucleotides: TGTGCCAGCAGTCCCGACAGGACAAATCAGCCCCAGCATTTT. The whole variable domain, remainder taken from reference TRBV2 and TRBJ1-5, is EPEVTQTPSHQVTQMGQEVILRCVPISNHLYFYWYRQILGQKVEFLVSFYNNEISEKSEIFDDQFSVERPDGSNFTLKIRSTKLEDSAMYFCASSPDRTNQPQHFGDGTRLSIL.

This chain joins TRBV27 and TRBJ2-2; maybe TRBD1 (6 bases). Germline V gene data show CDR1 as MNHEY and CDR2 as SMNVEV (reference sequence). The CDR3 consists of 13 residues. Trimming took 3 bases from V and 4 from J, leaving 6 bases between them. As DNA, the CDR3 is TGTGCCAGCAGTTTCAGGGGCACCGGGGAGCTGTTTTTT. Its translation: CASSFRGTGELFF.

In this sample, this clone turned up once. V usage is TRBV6-6 and J usage is TRBJ2-1; 7 nucleotides line up with TRBD1. The CDR3 has 14 amino acids. Unmatched junction bases numbered 9, after V lost 6 bases and J lost 7 bases. The germline CDR1 and CDR2 sequences are MNHNY and SVGAGI (reference sequence). The DNA of the CDR3 is TGTGCCAGCAGGGACAGGAGAGGGGCAAATGAGCAGTTCTTC. It yields the protein CASRDRRGANEQFF.

CDR3 nucleotide sequence: TGTGCCAGCAGCTTGGGGGTCTCTAGCGATGAGCAGTTCTTC. Translated, it gives CASSLGVSSDEQFF. The V gene is TRBV7-3, the J gene TRBJ2-1; perhaps TRBD2 as D (6 bases). The CDR3 extends over 14 amino acids. Between the trimmed V and J ends, which lost 3 bases and 8 bases, there was a span of 14 bases. From germline, CDR1 is SGHTA and CDR2 FQGTGA. The whole variable domain, remainder taken from reference TRBV7-3 and TRBJ2-1, is GAGVSQTPSNKVTEKGKYVELRCDPISGHTALYWYRQSLGQGPEFLIYFQGTGAADDSGLPNDRFFAVRPEGSVSTLKIQRTERGDSAVYLCASSLGVSSDEQFFGPGTRLTVL.

The rearrangement links TRBV11-2 to TRBJ1-3; 10 bases are a match to TRBD1. The J segment lost 4 bases and the V segment lost 4 bases, leaving 7 bases of the junction unmatched. Germline loops: CDR1 SGHAT, CDR2 FQNNGV. The CDR3 runs to 16 residues. CDR3 coding DNA: TGTGCCAGCAGCTCCCAGGGACAGGGGATCGGAAACACCATATATTTT. It yields the protein CASSSQGQGIGNTIYF.

This chain uses TRBV7-2 with TRBJ2-7; 9 nucleotides match TRBD2. The CDR3 is made up of 17 amino acids. Losses at the gene ends were 2 bases for V and 5 bases for J; bases not matched to a gene: 13. Germline values: CDR1 SGHTA, CDR2 FQGNSA. The CDR3 protein is CASSLYPSGAGGHEQYF. DNA for the CDR3: TGTGCCAGCAGCTTATACCCTAGCGGGGCGGGGGGGCACGAGCAGTACTTC.

This clone was counted once. The chain is built from TRBV15 and TRBJ1-1, with 10 bases fitting TRBD1. V was clipped by 11 bases and J by 6 bases; unmatched bases: 18. Germline V lookup: CDR1 LNHNV, CDR2 YYDKDF (reference sequence). The CDR3 is 16 amino acids. Here the CDR3 reads CAVRTGQGLSDAEAFF. In DNA form, the CDR3 reads TGTGCCGTTCGAACGGGACAGGGGTTGAGTGACGCTGAAGCTTTCTTT.

The CDR3 nucleotides read TGTGCCAGCTCAACTGGGACTAGCGGGAGTCAGAATGAGCAGTTCTTC. Translation: CASSTGTSGSQNEQFF. The chain is built from TRBV18 and TRBJ2-1; 14 bases match TRBD2. The trim removed 5 bases at V and 7 bases at J, leaving 7 bases unmatched. The CDR3 spans 16 residues. Germline CDR1 reads KGHSH; CDR2 reads LQKENI. Combining the CDR3 with reference TRBV18 and TRBJ2-1 gives the whole variable domain NAGVMQNPRHLVRRRGQEARLRCSPMKGHSHVYWYRQLPEEGLKFMVYLQKENIIDESGMPKERFSAEFPKEGPSILRIQQVVRGDSAAYFCASSTGTSGSQNEQFFGPGTRLTVL.

The chain has TRBV11-2 and TRBJ2-1; 8 bases fit TRBD1. CDR1 and CDR2 (germline): SGHAT, FQNNGV. V dropped 3 bases and J dropped 8; count of bases not matched to a gene: 9. This CDR3 is built from 15 residues. CDR3 region: CASSFEGAGGYEQFF. The CDR3 region has the DNA TGTGCCAGCAGCTTCGAGGGGGCAGGGGGCTATGAGCAGTTCTTC. Full variable domain (rest looked up from reference TRBV11-2 and TRBJ2-1): EAGVAQSPRYKIIEKRQSVAFWCNPISGHATLYWYQQILGQGPKLLIQFQNNGVVDDSQLPKDRFSAERLKGVDSTLKIQPAKLEDSAVYLCASSFEGAGGYEQFFGPGTRLTVL.

The chain uses TRBV13 and TRBJ2-5; tentatively, D is TRBD1 (5 bases). Trimming pared 5 bases from V and 1 base from J, leaving 14 bases between. Germline CDR1 PRHDT, CDR2 FYEKMQ (reference sequence). The CDR3 runs 15 residues. Here the CDR3 DNA reads TGTGCCAGCAGCGCACCTACAGGTGGCCAAGAGACCCAGTACTTC. Translation gives CASSAPTGGQETQYF.

The chain couples TRBV30 to TRBJ1-1; 8 bases fit TRBD1. There are 16 residues in the CDR3. Germline CDR1 reads GTSNPN; CDR2 reads SVGIG (reference sequence). J gave up 5 bases and V 0 bases, and 11 bases lay outside the gene matches. CDR3 nucleotides: TGTGCCTGGAGTGTGGGGTCACAGGGGGTAAGGACTGAAGCTTTCTTT. It is translated as CAWSVGSQGVRTEAFF.

V and J are TRBV2 and TRBJ2-5; possibly TRBD1 for D (6 bases). CDR3 length equals 19 residues. Trimming left V 0 bases short and J 3 bases short, with 23 bases between. Germline CDR1 and CDR2: SNHLY and FYNNEI. CDR3 nucleotide sequence: TGTGCCAGCAGTGAAGCGCCCAGTACCGGGACACACCTTAAAGAGACCCAGTACTTC. Protein product: CASSEAPSTGTHLKETQYF.

The chain has TRBV19 and TRBJ1-6; D perhaps matches TRBD1 (5 bases). CDR3 length: 14 residues. V was shortened by 6 bases and J by 7 bases, with 13 bases between the two germline ends. The germline V gene encodes CDR1 LNHDA and CDR2 SQIVND (reference sequence). The CDR3 DNA reads as TGTGCCAGTAGGTACGAGACAGAGAATTCACCCCTCCACTTT. Protein product: CASRYETENSPLHF. Looking up the rest from reference TRBV19 and TRBJ1-6 gives the full variable domain: DGGITQSPKYLFRKEGQNVTLSCEQNLNHDAMYWYRQDPGQGLRLIYYSQIVNDFQKGDIAEGYSVSREKKESFPLTVTSAQKNPTAFYLCASRYETENSPLHFGNGTRLTVT.

The V call is TRBV10-1, the J call TRBJ1-1; maybe TRBD1 (6 bases). CDR1 and CDR2 (germline): WNHNN, SYGVQD (reference sequence). Trimming took off 7 bases at V and 2 bases at J, with 11 bases between the two ends. The CDR3 has 13 amino acids. The DNA for the CDR3 is TGCGCCAGCACCCCGGACAGAAACACTGAAGCTTTCTTT. Translation: CASTPDRNTEAFF.